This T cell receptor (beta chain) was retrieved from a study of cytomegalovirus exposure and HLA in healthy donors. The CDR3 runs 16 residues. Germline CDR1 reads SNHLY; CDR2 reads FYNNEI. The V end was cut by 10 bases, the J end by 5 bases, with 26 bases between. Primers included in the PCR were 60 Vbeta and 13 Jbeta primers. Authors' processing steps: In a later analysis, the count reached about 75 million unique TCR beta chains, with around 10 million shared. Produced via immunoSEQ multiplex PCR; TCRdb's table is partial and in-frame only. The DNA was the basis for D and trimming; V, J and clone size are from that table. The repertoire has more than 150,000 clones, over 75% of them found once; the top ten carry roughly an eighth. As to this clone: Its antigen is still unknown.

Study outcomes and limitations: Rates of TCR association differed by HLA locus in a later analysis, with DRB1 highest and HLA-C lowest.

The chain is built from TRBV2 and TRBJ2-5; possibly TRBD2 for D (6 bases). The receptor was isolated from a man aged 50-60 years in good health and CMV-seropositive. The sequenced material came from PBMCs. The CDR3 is CATSLQARAGTETQYF. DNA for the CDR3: TGTGCCACCTCGTTGCAGGCTCGGGCGGGGACGGAGACCCAGTACTTC.